The text below deals with one T cell receptor beta chain. Its antigen target is currently unknown. Base qualities are not provided; no much larger clone lies one nucleotide away. Trimming removed 2 bases from V and 1 base from J, leaving 4 bases between the germline ends. From its cysteine to its phenylalanine, the CDR3 spans 14 amino acids. Solely the CDR3 DNA is kept, with 42 bases framed from the first base. CDR1 and CDR2 were assigned from the germline V gene as SGDLS and YYNGEE. The time point label corresponds to: baseline before first vaccination. Vaccinee samples were obtained from the UK trials COV001 and COV002, which included a single-blind randomized controlled phase 2/3 trial of AZD1222 (ChAdOx1 nCoV-19) in healthy adults. For TCRbeta chain sequencing, PBMC samples from trial participants were taken at day 0 and at day 28 after the second dose. This sample is part of a study of T cell responses to AZD1222 COVID-19 vaccine (dated by TCRdb to the early 2020s). In the study overall: AZD1222 recipients given second doses at about 4 weeks or at about 12 weeks were pooled, since spike-specific TCR depth and breadth were not found to differ between the two schedules. TCR sequencing was performed for roughly 240 trial participants, of whom around 200 were given two doses of AZD1222 and around 25 were given two doses of MenACWY control vaccine. Trial participants were enrolled by age into subgroups of 18-55, 56-69 and 70-plus years, and around 150, 28 and 57 TCR-sequenced participants, respectively, were included in these subgroups. On the study overall, not on this receptor specifically: Conclusions about previously exposed vaccinees were limited because only six AZD1222 recipients were SARS-CoV-2 seropositive at baseline. CD4 TCRs associated with the vaccine covered the entire spike protein, and the dominant responses were in regions 160-218 and 743-854. In the small 56-69-year group, the increase in depth fell short of significance, most likely because of low power. After two AZD1222 doses, spike-specific TCR breadth and depth were significantly higher than at day 0 and than in MenACWY recipients. Because no day 14 peak-response samples were available, repertoires were characterized only after the peak T cell response. Participants were mostly white British and included more females than males, and it was suggested by the authors that clonal diversity may have been underestimated. Nearly half of unique spike-specific TCRs reportedly recognized epitopes outside regions mutated in the B.1.351 and B.1.1.7 variants.

The CDR3 regions of human TCRbeta chains were analyzed by immunosequencing. The paper's data handling went like this. TCRs in the repertoires were compared against a reference library of SARS-CoV-2-specific TCRs that had been generated with the MIRA antigen-specificity platform. Breadth was defined as the fraction of unique TCRs that were SARS-CoV-2-associated, and depth was defined as the fraction of total T cells that were SARS-CoV-2-associated. Using the MIRA data, each spike-specific TCR was mapped to the spike region that the TCR reacts to and placed in a CD4 or CD8 class. Log10-transformed breadth and depth values were compared by one-way ANOVA with Sidak's multiple comparisons tests. In its TCRdb copy, this immuneACCESS table keeps in-frame sequences only and misses some clones. Where compared with another copy, unresolved V genes explain less than half of these, and the others have no known cause. From that table come the V and J calls and clone size; the DNA was used to work out D and trimming. The table for this sample lists 130,000 or so clones; 89% of them were counted only once. 2.5% to 3% of the sample rests with the top ten.

The rearrangement combines TRBV9 with TRBJ2-6, with no confidently assigned D gene. This TCR was recovered from an adult in good health. Here the sequenced sample was peripheral blood, taken on day 0 of AZD1222 vaccination. The CDR3 loop reads CASSVSSGANVLTF. The DNA sequence is given as TGTGCCAGCAGCGTCAGTTCTGGGGCCAACGTCCTGACTTTC.